What follows is one T cell receptor (beta chain) and its context. As yet, its antigen is unknown. This specimen comes from a study of cytomegalovirus exposure and HLA in healthy donors. Background on the study: Genotyping showed about 80% of 350 to 400 donors falling in the Caucasian-associated ancestry cluster. Study-wide findings and caveats: The classifier reportedly diagnosed cytomegalovirus status with high specificity and sensitivity.

This CDR3 is 18 amino acids long. After removal of 2 bases from V and 3 bases from J, the junction contained 16 bases not matched to a gene. CDR1 is SGDLS and CDR2 is YYNGEE in the germline V gene. The PCR employed 60 Vbeta primers together with 13 Jbeta primers. Sequencing was performed with immunoSEQ multiplex PCR; in TCRdb, only in-frame clones are kept and a portion is missing. The table lists more than 150,000 clones, 60% to 80% of them singletons. The gene calls are TRBV9 and TRBJ2-7; 8 bases match TRBD1. The TCR originated in a man aged 50 to 60 in good health and CMV-seropositive. Sequences were obtained from PBMCs. The CDR3 here is CASSVNPTGAYLDYEQYF. CDR3 sequence (DNA): TGTGCCAGCAGCGTCAACCCGACAGGGGCCTACCTCGACTACGAGCAGTACTTC.